This T cell receptor (beta chain) emerged from a study of T cell responses to AZD1222 COVID-19 vaccine. The CDR3 consists of 16 residues. CDR1 and CDR2 from the germline V gene are MDHEN and SYDVKM. With 1 base removed from V and 6 bases from J, the gap between germline ends came to 18 bases. Sequencing used immunoSEQ multiplex PCR; TCRdb keeps in-frame clones, though not all of them. The repertoire holds roughly 93,000 clones, with 90% as singletons. The sequence came from an adult in good health. Here the sequenced sample was peripheral blood, taken on day 0 of AZD1222 vaccination. This chain links TRBV28 with TRBJ1-2, with D possibly being TRBD1 (5 bases). For the CDR3, the DNA is TGTGCCAGCAGTTTATTAAGCCGGGACGGCACGGATGGCTACACCTTC. This gives the protein CASSLLSRDGTDGYTF.